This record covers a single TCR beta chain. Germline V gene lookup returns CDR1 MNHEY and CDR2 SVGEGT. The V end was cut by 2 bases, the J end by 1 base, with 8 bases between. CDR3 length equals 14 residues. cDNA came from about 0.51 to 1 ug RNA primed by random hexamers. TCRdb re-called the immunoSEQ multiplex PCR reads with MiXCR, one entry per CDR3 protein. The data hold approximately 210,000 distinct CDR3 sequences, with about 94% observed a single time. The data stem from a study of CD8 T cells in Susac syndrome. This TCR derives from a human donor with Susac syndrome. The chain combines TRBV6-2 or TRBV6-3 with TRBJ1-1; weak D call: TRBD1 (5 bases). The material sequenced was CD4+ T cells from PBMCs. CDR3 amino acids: CASSYPGRNTEAFF. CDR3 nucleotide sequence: TGTGCCAGCAGTTACCCAGGGAGGAACACTGAAGCTTTCTTT.